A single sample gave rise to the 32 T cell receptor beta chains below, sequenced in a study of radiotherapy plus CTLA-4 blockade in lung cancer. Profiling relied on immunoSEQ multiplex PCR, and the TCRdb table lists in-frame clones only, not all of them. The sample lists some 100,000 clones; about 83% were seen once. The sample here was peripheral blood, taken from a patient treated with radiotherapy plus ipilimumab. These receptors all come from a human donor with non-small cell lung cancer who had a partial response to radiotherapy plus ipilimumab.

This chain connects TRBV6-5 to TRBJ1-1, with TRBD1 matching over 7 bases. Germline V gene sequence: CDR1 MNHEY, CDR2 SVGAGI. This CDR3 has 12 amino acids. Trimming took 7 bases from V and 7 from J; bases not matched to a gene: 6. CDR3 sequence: CASNDRVGEAFF. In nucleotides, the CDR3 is TGTGCCAGCAATGACAGGGTAGGTGAAGCTTTCTTT.

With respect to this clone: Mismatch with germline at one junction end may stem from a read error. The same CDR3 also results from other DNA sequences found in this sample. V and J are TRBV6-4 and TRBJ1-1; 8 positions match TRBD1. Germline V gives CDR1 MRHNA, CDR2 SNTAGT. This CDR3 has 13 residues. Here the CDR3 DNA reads TGTGCCAGCAGTCGACAGGGGAACACTGAGGCTTTCTTT. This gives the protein CASSRQGNTEAFF.

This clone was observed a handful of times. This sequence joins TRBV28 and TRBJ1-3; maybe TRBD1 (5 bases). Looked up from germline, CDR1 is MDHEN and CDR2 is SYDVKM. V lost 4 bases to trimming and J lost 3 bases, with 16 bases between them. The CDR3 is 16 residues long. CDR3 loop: CASSSPGGAFGNTIYF. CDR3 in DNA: TGTGCCAGCAGTTCCCCGGGAGGGGCGTTTGGAAACACCATATATTTT.

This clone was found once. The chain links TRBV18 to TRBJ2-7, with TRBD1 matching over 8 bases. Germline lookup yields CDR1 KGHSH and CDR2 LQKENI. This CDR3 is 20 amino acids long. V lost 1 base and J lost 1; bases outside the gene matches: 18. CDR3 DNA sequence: TGTGCCAGCTCACCACTTCCTGTGACAGGGGCATTTTTATTGTCCTACGAGCAGTACTTC. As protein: CASSPLPVTGAFLLSYEQYF.

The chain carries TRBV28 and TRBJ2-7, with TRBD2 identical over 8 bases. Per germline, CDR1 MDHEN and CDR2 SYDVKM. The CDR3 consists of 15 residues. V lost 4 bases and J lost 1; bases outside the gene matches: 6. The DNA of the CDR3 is TGTGCCAGCAGTTCGCCCGGGACTAGTTCCTACGAGCAGTACTTC. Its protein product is CASSSPGTSSYEQYF.

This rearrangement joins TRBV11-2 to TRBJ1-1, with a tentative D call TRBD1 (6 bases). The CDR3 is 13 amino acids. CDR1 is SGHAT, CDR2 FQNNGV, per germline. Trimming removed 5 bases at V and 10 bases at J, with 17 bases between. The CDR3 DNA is TGTGCCAGCAGCCTACGACAGGTCGAGGGAGCTTTCTTT. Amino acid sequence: CASSLRQVEGAFF. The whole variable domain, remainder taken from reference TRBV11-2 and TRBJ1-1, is EAGVAQSPRYKIIEKRQSVAFWCNPISGHATLYWYQQILGQGPKLLIQFQNNGVVDDSQLPKDRFSAERLKGVDSTLKIQPAKLEDSAVYLCASSLRQVEGAFFGQGTRLTVV.

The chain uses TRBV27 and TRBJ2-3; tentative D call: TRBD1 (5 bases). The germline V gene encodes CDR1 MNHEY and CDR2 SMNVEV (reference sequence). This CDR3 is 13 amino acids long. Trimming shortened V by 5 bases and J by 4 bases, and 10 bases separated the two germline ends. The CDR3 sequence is CASSPIQADTQYF. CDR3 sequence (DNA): TGTGCCAGCAGTCCCATACAGGCAGATACGCAGTATTTT.

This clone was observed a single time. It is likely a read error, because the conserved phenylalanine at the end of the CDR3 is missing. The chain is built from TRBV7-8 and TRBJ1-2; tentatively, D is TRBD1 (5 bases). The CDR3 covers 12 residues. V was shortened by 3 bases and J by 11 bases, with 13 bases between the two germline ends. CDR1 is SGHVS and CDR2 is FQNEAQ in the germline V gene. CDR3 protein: CASSFAAGEYTL. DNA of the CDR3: TGTGCCAGCAGCTTTGCCGCGGGGGAGTACACCCTC.

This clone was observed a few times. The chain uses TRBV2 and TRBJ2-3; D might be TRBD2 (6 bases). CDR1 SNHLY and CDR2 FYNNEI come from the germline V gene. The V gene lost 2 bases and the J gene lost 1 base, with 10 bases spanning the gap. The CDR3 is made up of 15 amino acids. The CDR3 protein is CASSELGGGTDTQYF. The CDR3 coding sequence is TGTGCCAGCAGTGAACTCGGGGGAGGCACAGATACGCAGTATTTT.

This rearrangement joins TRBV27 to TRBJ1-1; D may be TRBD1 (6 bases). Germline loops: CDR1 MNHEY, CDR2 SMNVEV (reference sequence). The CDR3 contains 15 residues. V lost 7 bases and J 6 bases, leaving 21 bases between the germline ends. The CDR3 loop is CASTSGGAARAEAFF. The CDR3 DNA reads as TGTGCCAGCACCTCCGGGGGGGCAGCGAGGGCTGAAGCTTTCTTT.

The CDR3 loop reads CASSYSRVRSYGYTF. In nucleotides, the CDR3 is TGTGCCAGCAGTTACTCGAGGGTTAGGAGCTATGGCTACACCTTC. The rearrangement links TRBV6-5 to TRBJ1-2, with D unclear. This CDR3 has 15 residues. The germline V gene has CDR1 MNHEY and CDR2 SVGAGI. Trimming pared 0 bases from V and 4 bases from J, leaving 12 bases between.

As DNA, the CDR3 is TGTGCCAGCAATCAGGGGGCTGAAGCTTTCTTT. Translation gives CASNQGAEAFF. The rearrangement uses TRBV7-2 and TRBJ1-1; the match to TRBD1 covers 7 bases. V dropped 7 bases and J dropped 6; count of bases not matched to a gene: 2. CDR1 and CDR2 (germline): SGHTA, FQGNSA. This CDR3 comprises 11 residues.

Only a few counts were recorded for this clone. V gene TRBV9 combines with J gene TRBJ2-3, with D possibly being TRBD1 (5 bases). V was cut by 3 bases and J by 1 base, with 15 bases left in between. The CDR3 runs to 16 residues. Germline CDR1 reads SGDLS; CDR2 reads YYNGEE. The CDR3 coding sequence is TGTGCCAGCAGCGCCGGACAAGTCCCGCGCACAGATACGCAGTATTTT. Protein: CASSAGQVPRTDTQYF.

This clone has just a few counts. The CDR3 spells CASSSGTVSTDTQYF. CDR3 DNA sequence: TGCGCCAGCAGCTCCGGGACAGTTAGCACAGATACGCAGTATTTT. The rearrangement links TRBV5-1 to TRBJ2-3, with 7 positions matching TRBD1. Germline V gene sequence: CDR1 SGHRS, CDR2 YFSETQ. This CDR3 spans 15 amino acids. The V gene end was trimmed by 3 bases and the J gene end by 0 bases; junction bases not matched to a gene: 4.

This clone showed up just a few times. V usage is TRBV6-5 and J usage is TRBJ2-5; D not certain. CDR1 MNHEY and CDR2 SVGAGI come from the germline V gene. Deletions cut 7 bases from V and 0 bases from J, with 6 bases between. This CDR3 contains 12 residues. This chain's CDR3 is CASTVNQETQYF. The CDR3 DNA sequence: TGTGCCAGCACAGTGAACCAAGAGACCCAGTACTTC.

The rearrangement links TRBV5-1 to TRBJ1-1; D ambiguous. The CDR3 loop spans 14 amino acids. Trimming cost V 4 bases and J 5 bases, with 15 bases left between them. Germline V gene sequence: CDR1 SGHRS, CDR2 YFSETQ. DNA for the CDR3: TGCGCCAGCAGCCCCTTCGGGAAGGGTACTGAAGCTTTCTTT. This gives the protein CASSPFGKGTEAFF.

The CDR3 loop reads CASSTRVGVSAFF. The CDR3 DNA reads as TGTGCCAGCAGCACTAGGGTTGGGGTGTCGGCTTTCTTT. The chain employs TRBV11-2 and TRBJ1-1; D is ambiguous. CDR1 SGHAT and CDR2 FQNNGV come from the germline V gene. This CDR3 spans 13 amino acids. The V end was cut by 5 bases, the J end by 11 bases, with 18 bases between.

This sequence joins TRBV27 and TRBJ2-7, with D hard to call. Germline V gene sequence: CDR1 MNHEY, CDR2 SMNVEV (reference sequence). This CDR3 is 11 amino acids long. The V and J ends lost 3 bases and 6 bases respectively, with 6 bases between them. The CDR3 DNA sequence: TGTGCCAGCAGTTTGTTCGGCGAGCAGTACTTC. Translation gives CASSLFGEQYF.

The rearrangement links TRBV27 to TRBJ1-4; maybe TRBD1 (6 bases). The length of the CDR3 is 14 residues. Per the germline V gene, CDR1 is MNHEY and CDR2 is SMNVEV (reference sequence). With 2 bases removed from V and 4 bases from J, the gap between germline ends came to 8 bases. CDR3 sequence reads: CASSLRGFNEKLFF. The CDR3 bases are TGTGCCAGCAGTTTAAGGGGGTTTAATGAAAAACTGTTTTTT.

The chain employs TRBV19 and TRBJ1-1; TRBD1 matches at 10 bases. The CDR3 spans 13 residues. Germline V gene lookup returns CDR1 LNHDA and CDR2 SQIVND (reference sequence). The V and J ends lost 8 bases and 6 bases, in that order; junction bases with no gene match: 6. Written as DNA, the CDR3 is TGTGCCAGTGCCGGGACAGGGGCGTCTGAAGCTTTCTTT. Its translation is CASAGTGASEAFF.

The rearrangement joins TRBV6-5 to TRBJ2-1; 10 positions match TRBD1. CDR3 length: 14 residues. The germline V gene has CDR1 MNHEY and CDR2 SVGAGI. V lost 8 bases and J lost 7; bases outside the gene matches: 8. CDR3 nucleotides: TGTGCCAGCGGGGACAGGGGTCCCTTTAATGAGCAGTTCTTC. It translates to CASGDRGPFNEQFF.

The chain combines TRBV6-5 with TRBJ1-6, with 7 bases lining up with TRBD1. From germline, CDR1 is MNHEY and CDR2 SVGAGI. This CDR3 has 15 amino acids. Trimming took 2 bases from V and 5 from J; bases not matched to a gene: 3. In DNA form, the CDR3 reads TGTGCCAGCAGTTACGACAGGGAAAATAATTCACCCCTCCACTTT. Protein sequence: CASSYDRENNSPLHF.

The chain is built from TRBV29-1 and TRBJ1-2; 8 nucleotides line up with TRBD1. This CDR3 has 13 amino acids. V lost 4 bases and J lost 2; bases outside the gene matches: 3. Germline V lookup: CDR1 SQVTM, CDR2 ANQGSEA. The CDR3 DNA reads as TGCAGCGTTGGGGACAGGCGAAACTATGGCTACACCTTC. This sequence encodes CSVGDRRNYGYTF.

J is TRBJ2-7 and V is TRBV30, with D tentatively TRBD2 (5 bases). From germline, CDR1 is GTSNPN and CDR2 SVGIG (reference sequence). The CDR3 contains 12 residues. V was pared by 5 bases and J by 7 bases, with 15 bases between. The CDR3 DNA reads TGTGCCTGGGGAGGCCAGACCCGAGAGCAGTACTTC. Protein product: CAWGGQTREQYF.

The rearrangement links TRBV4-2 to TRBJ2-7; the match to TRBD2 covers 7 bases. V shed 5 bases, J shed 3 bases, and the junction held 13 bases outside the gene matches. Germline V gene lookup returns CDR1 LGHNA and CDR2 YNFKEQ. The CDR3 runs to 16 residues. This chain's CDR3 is CASSLNTAGEIYEQYF. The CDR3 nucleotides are TGTGCCAGCAGCTTGAACACCGCGGGGGAGATCTACGAGCAGTACTTC.

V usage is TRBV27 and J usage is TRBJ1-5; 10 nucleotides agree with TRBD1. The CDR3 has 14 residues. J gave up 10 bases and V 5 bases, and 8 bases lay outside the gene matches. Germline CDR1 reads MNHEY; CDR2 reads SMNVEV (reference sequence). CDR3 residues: CASSVAGTGVPQHF. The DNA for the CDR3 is TGTGCCAGCAGTGTCGCCGGGACAGGGGTTCCCCAGCATTTT.

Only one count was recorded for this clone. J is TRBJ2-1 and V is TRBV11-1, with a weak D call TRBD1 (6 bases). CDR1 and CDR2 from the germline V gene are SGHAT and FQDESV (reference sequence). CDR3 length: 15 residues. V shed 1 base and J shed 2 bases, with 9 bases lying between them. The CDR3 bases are TGTGCCAGCAGCTTAGATGGGGGCCCCTACAATGAGCAGTTCTTC. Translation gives CASSLDGGPYNEQFF.

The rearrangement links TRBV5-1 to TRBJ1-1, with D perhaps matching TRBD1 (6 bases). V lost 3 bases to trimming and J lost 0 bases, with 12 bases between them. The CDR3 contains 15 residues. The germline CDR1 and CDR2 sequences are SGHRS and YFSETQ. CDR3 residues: CASSSTGSLNTEAFF. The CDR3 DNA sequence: TGCGCCAGCAGCTCCACAGGGAGTTTGAACACTGAAGCTTTCTTT.

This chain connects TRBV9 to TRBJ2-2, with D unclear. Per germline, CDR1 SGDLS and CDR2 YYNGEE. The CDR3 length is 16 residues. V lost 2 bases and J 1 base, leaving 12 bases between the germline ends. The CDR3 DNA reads TGTGCCAGCAGCGTCTCGCTAAACCGGAACACCGGGGAGCTGTTTTTT. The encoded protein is CASSVSLNRNTGELFF.

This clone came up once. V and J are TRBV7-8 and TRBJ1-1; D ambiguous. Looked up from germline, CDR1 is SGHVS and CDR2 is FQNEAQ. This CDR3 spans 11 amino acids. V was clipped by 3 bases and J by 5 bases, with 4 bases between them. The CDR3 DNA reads TGTGCCAGCAGCTTTCAAACTGAAGCTTTCTTT. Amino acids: CASSFQTEAFF.

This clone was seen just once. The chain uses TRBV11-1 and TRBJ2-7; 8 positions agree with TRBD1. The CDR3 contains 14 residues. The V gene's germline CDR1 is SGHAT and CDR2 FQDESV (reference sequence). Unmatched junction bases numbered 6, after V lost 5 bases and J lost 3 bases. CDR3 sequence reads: CASSQAGGYYEQYF. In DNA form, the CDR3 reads TGTGCCAGCAGCCAAGCAGGGGGCTACTACGAGCAGTACTTC.

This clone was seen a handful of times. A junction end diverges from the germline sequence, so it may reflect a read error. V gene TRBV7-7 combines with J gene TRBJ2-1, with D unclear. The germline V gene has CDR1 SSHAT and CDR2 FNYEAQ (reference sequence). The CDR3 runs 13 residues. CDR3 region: CASSLVPENEQFF. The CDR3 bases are TGTGCTAGCAGCTTAGTCCCGGAGAATGAGCAGTTCTTC. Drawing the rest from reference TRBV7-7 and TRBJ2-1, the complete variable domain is GAGVSQSPRYKVTKRGQDVTLRCDPISSHATLYWYQQALGQGPEFLTYFNYEAQPDKSGLPSDRFSAERPEGSISTLTIQRTEQRDSAMYRCASSLVPENEQFFGPGTRLTVL.